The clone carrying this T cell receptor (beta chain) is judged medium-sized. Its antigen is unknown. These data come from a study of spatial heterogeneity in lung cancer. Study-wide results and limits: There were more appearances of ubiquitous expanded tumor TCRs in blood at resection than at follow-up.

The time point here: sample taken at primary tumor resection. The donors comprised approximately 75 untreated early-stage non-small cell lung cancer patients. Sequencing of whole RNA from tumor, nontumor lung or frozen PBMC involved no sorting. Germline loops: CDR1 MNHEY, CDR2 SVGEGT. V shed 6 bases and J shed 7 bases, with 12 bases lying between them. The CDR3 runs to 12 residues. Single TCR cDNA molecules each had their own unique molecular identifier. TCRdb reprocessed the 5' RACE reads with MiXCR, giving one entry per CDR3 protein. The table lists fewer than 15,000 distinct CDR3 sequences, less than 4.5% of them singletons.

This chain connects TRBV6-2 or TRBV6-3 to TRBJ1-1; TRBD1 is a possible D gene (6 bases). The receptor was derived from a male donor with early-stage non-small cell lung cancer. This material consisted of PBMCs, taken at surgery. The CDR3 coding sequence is TGTGCCAGCAGCTGGGACATGTTTGAAGCTTTCTTT. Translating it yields CASSWDMFEAFF.